This T cell receptor (beta chain) was sequenced in a study of cytomegalovirus exposure and HLA in healthy donors. Note on this clone: Its antigen is not identified.

Both 60 Vbeta primers and 13 Jbeta primers went into the PCR. Clones were sequenced by immunoSEQ multiplex PCR, and TCRdb holds only the in-frame ones, with some missing. The sample carries some 85,000 clones, 65% to 85% recorded once. Study outcomes and limitations: An observed cluster of highly shared sequence variants was recorded as a likely sequencing artifact. The study designated some 180 TCR beta chains cytomegalovirus-associated. Fewer than 20,000 TCR beta sequences were associated with HLA alleles at 0.05 false discovery rate in a later analysis.

Nominally healthy donors were sampled, though unrecorded immune exposures were likely. In germline, CDR1 is SGHTA, CDR2 FQGNSA. With 5 bases clipped from V and 11 bases from J, the junction kept 2 bases outside the gene matches. The CDR3 totals 11 residues. The receptor's source is a woman aged 45-60 years in good health and CMV-seronegative. The genes are TRBV7-2 and TRBJ1-1, with TRBD1 identical over 10 bases. The sequenced sample was PBMCs. CDR3 DNA sequence: TGTGCCAGCAGCAGACAGGGGGCGGCTTTCTTT. This translates into CASSRQGAAFF.